This TCR beta chain emerged from a study of radiotherapy plus CTLA-4 blockade in lung cancer. Background on the study: In approximately 17% of patients, objective responses were seen; 25% to 40% had disease control.

Here immunoSEQ multiplex PCR was the method, and the copy in TCRdb shows in-frame clones only, minus some. The profile shows over 100,000 clones, around 84% of them singletons. This clone was seen more than once but under ten times. The antigen is not known. Study-level points and caveats: After treatment with radiotherapy plus ipilimumab, TCR clones that came from the tumor expanded in blood.

In germline, CDR1 is SGHRS, CDR2 YFSETQ. There are 16 residues in the CDR3. Trimming took off 0 bases at V and 7 bases at J, with 19 bases between the two ends. The receptor was derived from a human donor with non-small cell lung cancer that progressed on radiotherapy plus ipilimumab. Some clones in this sample may be carry-over from other donors' samples. Specimen: peripheral blood, collected from a patient treated with radiotherapy plus ipilimumab. The chain is built from TRBV5-1 and TRBJ2-5; no clear D. Written as DNA, the CDR3 is TGCGCCAGCAGCTTGGCCATGATCAGTCAACACCGGACCCAGTACTTC. Translation: CASSLAMISQHRTQYF.